The T cell receptor (beta chain) described here comes from a study of CD8+ T cells in alopecia areata. In its sample, this clone was seen a few times. It was cDNA, reverse transcribed from extracted RNA, that served as the sequencing template. Profiled with immunoSEQ multiplex PCR; TCRdb holds only in-frame clones, not every one. This sample has roughly 190,000 clones, with about 65% found just once. This CDR3 region has 17 residues. With 0 bases removed from V and 1 base from J, the gap between germline ends came to 15 bases. Treatment of the sample: oral pan-JAK inhibitor, 5-10 mg twice daily. Source: CD4+ T cells sorted from blood, taken around week 50, from a patient treated with tofacitinib. This clonotype was sampled from a human donor with alopecia areata. V gene TRBV23-1 combines with J gene TRBJ1-1; no clear D. TRBV23-1 is an open reading frame, and its role is uncertain. The CDR3 DNA reads as TGCGCCAGCAGTCAATCGTATGGTTATAATGCGAACACTGAAGCTTTCTTT. As protein: CASSQSYGYNANTEAFF.